These T cell receptor beta chains were read from a single sample in a study of blood T cell repertoires in COVID-19. The data were produced by immunoSEQ multiplex PCR, yet TCRdb's version contains in-frame clones alone and is incomplete. The data hold some 100,000 clones, with about 89% observed a single time. Sequenced input: peripheral blood. Receptors were obtained from a human donor with acute or convalescent COVID-19. The donor label of this sample is uncertain. CDR3s include the opening cysteine and the closing phenylalanine or tryptophan. A D gene is named only where the DNA matches it firmly. Clone size, where shown, is once, few, many, or a class for clones that have expanded.

clone size,J gene,D gene,V gene,CDR3 DNA,CDR3 protein
once,TRBJ2-3,-,TRBV28,TGTGCCAGCAGCTTCCCCCCTAGGGATACGCAGTATTTT,CASSFPPRDTQYF
-,TRBJ2-1,TRBD2,TRBV7-6,TGTGCCAGCAGCTCGGGACTAGCGGGGACTAATGAGCAGTTCTTC,CASSSGLAGTNEQFF
-,TRBJ2-1,-,TRBV5-8,TGTGCCAGCAGCTTGATCGACAATGAGCAGTTCTTC,CASSLIDNEQFF
-,TRBJ2-2,TRBD1,TRBV5-4,TGTGCCAGCAGCTTGCGGGACAGAAACACCGGGGAGCTGTTTTTT,CASSLRDRNTGELFF
-,TRBJ2-1,-,TRBV19,TGTGCCAGTAGTATGAGGGTTAGCTCCTACAATGAGCAGTTCTTC,CASSMRVSSYNEQFF
-,TRBJ1-3,-,TRBV6-6,TGTGCCAGCAGTGCGGGTCGCTCTGGAAACACCATATATTTT,CASSAGRSGNTIYF
-,TRBJ2-7,TRBD2,TRBV3-1/TRBV3-2,TGTGCCAGCAGCCATCAAGGTCCGGCGGGAGGGTCCTACGAGCAGTACTTC,CASSHQGPAGGSYEQYF
-,TRBJ1-5,-,TRBV27,TGTGCCAGCAGTTTTTCACAGCATCAGCCCCAGCATTTT,CASSFSQHQPQHF
-,TRBJ2-1,TRBD2,TRBV4-3,TGCGCCAGCAGCCAAGATAGCGGGAGGAACAATGAGCAGTTCTTC,CASSQDSGRNNEQFF
-,TRBJ1-2,-,TRBV7-8,TGTGCCAGCAGCTTAGCGTACCTCGGGTATGGCTACACCTTC,CASSLAYLGYGYTF
-,TRBJ2-7,TRBD2,TRBV2,TGTGCCAGCAGTTATATAGCGGGAGGGCCGGTATACGAGCAGTACTTC,CASSYIAGGPVYEQYF
-,TRBJ2-3,TRBD2,TRBV3-1/TRBV3-2,TGTGCCAGCAGCCACGCTCTAGCGGGGGGCACAGATACGCAGTATTTT,CASSHALAGGTDTQYF
-,TRBJ1-4,TRBD1,TRBV29-1,TGCAGCGCCTTCACCACAGGGGGCGGGGAAAAACTGTTTTTT,CSAFTTGGGEKLFF
-,TRBJ1-1,TRBD1,TRBV10-3,TGTGCCATCAGGGGGAGACAGGGGAACACTGAAGCTTTCTTT,CAIRGRQGNTEAFF
-,TRBJ1-4,-,TRBV7-9,TGTGCCAGCAGCTTAGTGGGCCCTAATGAAAAACTGTTTTTT,CASSLVGPNEKLFF
-,TRBJ1-5,-,TRBV5-8,TGTGCCAGCAGCTCCCTCTGGGGGGACTATAGCAATCAGCCCCAGCATTTT,CASSSLWGDYSNQPQHF
-,TRBJ1-4,TRBD1,TRBV3-1/TRBV3-2,TGTGCCAGCAGCCTTACACAGGGGGGTGAAAAACTGTTTTTT,CASSLTQGGEKLFF
-,TRBJ1-6,-,TRBV16,TGTGCCAGCAGCACCAATTTCAGGGCCGAGAATTCACCCCTCCACTTT,CASSTNFRAENSPLHF
-,TRBJ2-5,-,TRBV30,TGTGCCTGCCTGATAGCGGACCAAGAGACCCAGTACTTC,CACLIADQETQYF
-,TRBJ2-1,TRBD2,TRBV9,TGTGCCAGCAGCCCCCGGACTAGCGGGGGTGTGTTCGATGAGCAGTTCTTC,CASSPRTSGGVFDEQFF